The clone carrying this T cell receptor beta chain came up a few times. Antigen: not known. TCRdb keeps only in-frame clones here, not all; method: immunoSEQ multiplex PCR. The sample carries under 150,000 clones, roughly 84% recorded once. These data come from a study of T cell responses to AZD1222 COVID-19 vaccine. General study findings and limits: Spike-specific TCR repertoires showed rising breadth and depth after two AZD1222 doses. Nearly half of the spike-specific TCRs reportedly recognize variant regions that carry no mutations. Donor demographics were predominantly white British with a female majority; clonal diversity may be underestimated. Vaccine-associated CD4 TCRs ranged over spike, dominating at 160-218 and 743-854.

The length of the CDR3 is 10 residues. The germline V gene has CDR1 SNHLY and CDR2 FYNNEI. The ends were cut back, 6 bases at V and 5 bases at J, with 4 bases in the middle. This sequence was found in an adult who received the AZD1222 COVID-19 vaccine. This sample comprised peripheral blood, obtained 28 days after the second AZD1222 dose. The chain has TRBV2 and TRBJ2-5; D call uncertain. The CDR3 nucleotides are TGTGCCAGCAGGGAGGAGACCCAGTACTTC. It translates to CASREETQYF.